The next 29 T cell receptor beta chains were all read from a single sample in a study of blood T cells in healthy people across ages. Using a J-beta primer mix together with a sample-barcoded 5' primer, a second PCR was run for roughly 6 to 11 cycles. TCRdb reprocessed the 5' RACE reads with MiXCR, giving one entry per CDR3 protein. The data show about 1.4 million distinct CDR3 sequences, with 55% to 75% seen just once and more than 6% held by the top ten. Sequences were obtained from blood. These receptors came from a young man in good health.

The chain uses TRBV6-1 and TRBJ1-5; D gene unclear. This CDR3 has 14 residues. The V end lost 3 bases, the J end lost 5 bases, and 11 bases lay between the germline ends. Germline CDR1 MNHNS, CDR2 SASEGT. CDR3 DNA: TGTGCCAGCAGTGATTCGGCCTTCCATCAGCCCCAGCATTTT. It yields the protein CASSDSAFHQPQHF.

The chain recombines TRBV4-2 with TRBJ2-3; perhaps TRBD1 as D (6 bases). V was cut by 4 bases and J by 2 bases, with 13 bases left in between. The germline V gene has CDR1 LGHNA and CDR2 YNFKEQ. The CDR3 runs to 15 residues. This chain's CDR3 is CASSPGTLITDTQYF. CDR3 bases: TGTGCCAGCAGCCCCGGGACACTAATCACAGATACGCAGTATTTT.

J is TRBJ2-7 and V is TRBV9, with D uncertain. CDR3 length: 14 residues. The germline V gene encodes CDR1 SGDLS and CDR2 YYNGEE. Trimming took off 3 bases at V and 3 bases at J, with 13 bases between the two ends. The CDR3 spells CASSGDAYSYEQYF. CDR3 DNA: TGTGCCAGCAGCGGAGATGCCTATAGCTACGAGCAGTACTTC.

The chain couples TRBV5-1 to TRBJ2-2; TRBD1 matches at 8 bases. Germline V gene lookup returns CDR1 SGHRS and CDR2 YFSETQ. The CDR3 totals 17 residues. V shed 0 bases, J shed 4 bases, and the junction held 8 bases outside the gene matches. The CDR3 here is CASSLDGTGVLTGELFF. The CDR3 region has the DNA TGCGCCAGCAGCTTGGACGGGACAGGTGTTCTCACCGGGGAGCTGTTTTTT. The entire variable domain, with the rest obtained from reference TRBV5-1 and TRBJ2-2, is as follows: KAGVTQTPRYLIKTRGQQVTLSCSPISGHRSVSWYQQTPGQGLQFLFEYFSETQRNKGNFPGRFSGRQFSNSRSEMNVSTLELGDSALYLCASSLDGTGVLTGELFFGEGSRLTVL.

A note on this clonotype: The junction shows a germline mismatch at one end, possibly a read error. The rearrangement uses TRBV18 and TRBJ2-1; 10 bases match TRBD1. Germline CDR1 and CDR2: KGHSH and LQKENI. There are 14 residues in the CDR3. In nucleotides, the CDR3 is TGTGCCGGCTCCCCGACAGGGGGCGGTTACGAGCAGTTCTTC. Translation gives CAGSPTGGGYEQFF.

The chain carries TRBV7-2 and TRBJ1-1; D gene unclear. V shed 6 bases and J shed 2 bases, with 16 bases lying between them. Germline lookup yields CDR1 SGHTA and CDR2 FQGNSA. CDR3 length equals 15 residues. The CDR3 coding sequence is TGTGCCAGCAGTAACCGTCTAAAGTTCAACACTGAAGCTTTCTTT. Translating it yields CASSNRLKFNTEAFF.

This sequence joins TRBV6-4 and TRBJ2-3; tentatively, D is TRBD1 (6 bases). V lost 0 bases, J lost 3 bases, and 19 bases lay in between. The CDR3 is 18 amino acids. CDR1 MRHNA and CDR2 SNTAGT come from the germline V gene. The CDR3 here is CASSDSNRDWRLTDTQYF. CDR3 DNA sequence: TGTGCCAGCAGTGACTCGAACAGGGATTGGCGTTTGACAGATACGCAGTATTTT.

This clonotype was seen only a few times. This rearrangement joins TRBV28 to TRBJ1-2; D is possibly TRBD1 (5 bases). Per germline, CDR1 MDHEN and CDR2 SYDVKM. The CDR3 sequence is 12 residues long. The ends were cut back, 5 bases at V and 5 bases at J, with 9 bases in the middle. CDR3 DNA sequence: TGTGCCAGCAGTCGATGGGGGTATGGCTACACCTTC. Translating it yields CASSRWGYGYTF.

The chain carries TRBV10-3 and TRBJ1-1; maybe TRBD1 (6 bases). The germline V and J ends were trimmed by 6 bases and 7 bases, with 18 bases remaining between them. In germline, CDR1 is ENHRY, CDR2 SYGVKD. This CDR3 has 14 residues. Written as DNA, the CDR3 is TGTGCCATCAGGGAGGGGGTTCAGGCGGGTGAAGCTTTCTTT. It translates to CAIREGVQAGEAFF.

J is TRBJ2-1 and V is TRBV7-9, with 9 bases aligning to TRBD2. V trimming: 5 bases; J trimming: 8 bases; junction bases outside the gene matches: 16. This CDR3 is built from 17 residues. Germline CDR1 and CDR2: SEHNR and FQNEAQ (reference sequence). The DNA of the CDR3 is TGTGCCAGCAGCCCTCTGGACCTGCTAGCGGGACCTTATGAGCAGTTCTTC. It encodes CASSPLDLLAGPYEQFF.

V gene TRBV7-9 combines with J gene TRBJ1-2; D possibly corresponds to TRBD1 (5 bases). CDR1 and CDR2 from the germline V gene are SEHNR and FQNEAQ (reference sequence). V lost 5 bases, J lost 5 bases, and 21 bases lay in between. The CDR3 loop spans 16 amino acids. The CDR3 loop is CASSPGGLAGNYGYTF. In nucleotides, the CDR3 is TGTGCCAGCAGCCCGGGGGGACTAGCGGGAAATTATGGCTACACCTTC.

The chain is built from TRBV28 and TRBJ2-3; D gene ambiguous. Germline loops: CDR1 MDHEN, CDR2 SYDVKM. The CDR3 is 12 amino acids. V was pared by 7 bases and J by 2 bases, with 7 bases between. The CDR3 reads CASNEVTDTQYF. CDR3 DNA: TGTGCCAGCAATGAAGTCACAGATACGCAGTATTTT.

J is TRBJ2-7 and V is TRBV27; no reliable D call. The CDR3 covers 14 residues. Germline V CDR1 and CDR2: MNHEY, SMNVEV (reference sequence). V lost 4 bases to trimming and J lost 3 bases, with 13 bases between them. CDR3 bases: TGTGCCAGCAGTTCCTTAGAGTACGACTACGAGCAGTACTTC. Translated, it gives CASSSLEYDYEQYF.

The rearrangement joins TRBV20-1 to TRBJ2-1, with a possible D match to TRBD2 (5 bases). CDR3 length equals 13 residues. Germline assignment: CDR1 DFQATT and CDR2 SNEGSKA (reference sequence). V lost 6 bases and J lost 3, with 12 bases in between. CDR3 DNA: TGCAGTGCCCTTGGACGGGACTACAATGAGCAGTTCTTC. It specifies CSALGRDYNEQFF.

This rearrangement joins TRBV14 to TRBJ2-7; 7 bases map to TRBD2. The end of the DNA is better explained by TRBJ2-5, so the J call may be wrong. The CDR3 runs 14 residues. CDR1 is SGHDN and CDR2 is FVKESK in the germline V gene. This chain's CDR3 is CASSGAGRRETQYF. DNA of the CDR3: TGTGCCAGCAGTGGAGCGGGGAGAAGAGAGACCCAGTACTTC.

V is TRBV5-4 and J is TRBJ2-1; no firm D call. The germline V gene has CDR1 SGHNT and CDR2 YYREEE (reference sequence). The CDR3 spans 14 residues. Trimming cost V 0 bases and J 5 bases, with 9 bases left between them. The CDR3 coding sequence is TGTGCCAGCAGCTTGGATAGCCGGGACAATGAGCAGTTCTTC. Its translation: CASSLDSRDNEQFF.

The genes are TRBV2 and TRBJ1-2; TRBD1 aligns across 7 bases. Germline CDR1 and CDR2: SNHLY and FYNNEI. V shed 3 bases and J 3 bases; nucleotides not matched to a gene: 4. The CDR3 is 14 residues long. CDR3 in amino acids: CASSEGGQYYGYTF. DNA for the CDR3: TGTGCCAGCAGTGAGGGGGGACAGTACTATGGCTACACCTTC.

A few counts support this clonotype. V usage is TRBV24-1 and J usage is TRBJ2-5; D is undetermined. The CDR3 contains 12 residues. V was shortened by 2 bases and J by 6 bases, with 6 bases between the two germline ends. The germline V gene encodes CDR1 KGHDR and CDR2 SFDVKD. The CDR3 DNA sequence: TGTGCCACCAGTGATTCAGGACAGACCCAGTACTTC. Its protein is CATSDSGQTQYF.

This chain joins TRBV28 and TRBJ2-4, with TRBD1 matching over 7 bases. The closer fit of TRBJ2-7 to the DNA end suggests the J call may be wrong. The CDR3 has 18 amino acids. CDR1 is MDHEN and CDR2 is SYDVKM in the germline V gene. This CDR3 is CASTKSLLRDSSIREQYF. The CDR3 DNA sequence: TGTGCCAGCACTAAATCTCTCCTCCGGGACAGTTCGATCCGCGAGCAGTACTTC.

This chain joins TRBV29-1 and TRBJ2-1; weak D call: TRBD1 (6 bases). CDR1 is SQVTM and CDR2 is ANQGSEA in the germline V gene. The CDR3 is made up of 13 amino acids. V lost 7 bases, J lost 7 bases, and 17 bases lay in between. CDR3 DNA: TGCAGCGCCGTCCGGGACACAGAGAATGAGCAGTTCTTC. It codes for CSAVRDTENEQFF.

The chain has TRBV10-3 and TRBJ1-6; a weak D match, TRBD1 (6 bases). In germline, CDR1 is ENHRY, CDR2 SYGVKD. V was trimmed by 10 bases and J by 0 bases, leaving 13 bases between them. The CDR3 is made up of 15 amino acids. The CDR3 reads CATNREGSYNSPLHF. The CDR3 region has the DNA TGTGCCACCAACAGGGAAGGCTCCTATAATTCACCCCTCCACTTT.

The V call is TRBV24-1, the J call TRBJ2-5, with a tentative D call TRBD1 (5 bases). The ends were cut back, 4 bases at V and 1 base at J, with 9 bases in the middle. Germline V lookup: CDR1 KGHDR, CDR2 SFDVKD. This CDR3 comprises 14 residues. The CDR3 reads CATSDPTAQETQYF. CDR3 in DNA: TGTGCCACCAGTGACCCGACAGCCCAAGAGACCCAGTACTTC.

The sample holds a few counts of this clonotype. CDR3 sequence (DNA): TGCGCCAGCAGCCACCCCGGGACGAACACTGAAGCTTTCTTT. It translates to CASSHPGTNTEAFF. The rearrangement uses TRBV4-1 and TRBJ1-1; D might be TRBD1 (5 bases). This CDR3 is 14 amino acids long. The V end was cut by 3 bases, the J end by 1 base, with 9 bases between. Germline CDR1 MGHRA, CDR2 YSYEKL.

The chain recombines TRBV3-1 with TRBJ1-6; weak D call: TRBD1 (5 bases). In germline, CDR1 is LGHDT, CDR2 YNNKEL (reference sequence). The CDR3 extends over 14 amino acids. V was trimmed by 5 bases and J by 7 bases, leaving 12 bases between them. The CDR3 DNA sequence: TGTGCCAGCAGCGGGACTGCGAGGAATTCACCCCTCCACTTT. Amino acids: CASSGTARNSPLHF.

This clonotype has only one observation. CDR3 bases: TGTGCCAGCAGCGGAGTCCACGGACAGGGGGCCAACGTCCTGACTTTC. It encodes CASSGVHGQGANVLTF. This chain joins TRBV7-9 and TRBJ2-6, with D maybe TRBD1 (6 bases). Germline values: CDR1 SEHNR, CDR2 FQNEAQ (reference sequence). The CDR3 is 16 residues long. Trimming shortened V by 5 bases and J by 4 bases, and 15 bases separated the two germline ends.

This clonotype was picked up a small number of times. The V and J genes are TRBV6-1 and TRBJ2-7, with D uncertain. Trimming pared 3 bases from V and 1 base from J, leaving 10 bases between. The CDR3 loop spans 14 amino acids. The V gene's germline CDR1 is MNHNS and CDR2 SASEGT. This chain's CDR3 is CASSDLNRSYEQYF. CDR3 DNA sequence: TGTGCCAGCAGTGATTTGAACCGATCCTACGAGCAGTACTTC.

The chain links TRBV24-1 to TRBJ2-7; TRBD2 matches 8 bases. The tail of the sequence fits TRBJ2-5 better, so the J call may be wrong. This CDR3 has 17 residues. Germline lookup yields CDR1 KGHDR and CDR2 SFDVKD. The CDR3 protein is CATSDWGNGGALETQYF. For the CDR3, the DNA is TGTGCCACCAGTGATTGGGGAAACGGGGGGGCGTTGGAGACCCAGTACTTC.

The rearrangement joins TRBV10-3 to TRBJ2-7, with a possible D match to TRBD2 (6 bases). The J call may be incorrect, as the DNA end agrees better with TRBJ2-5. Germline V lookup: CDR1 ENHRY, CDR2 SYGVKD. The CDR3 is made up of 14 amino acids. The CDR3 here is CAISQRTGEETQYF. For the CDR3, the DNA is TGTGCCATCAGCCAGCGGACGGGGGAAGAGACCCAGTACTTC.

This clonotype occurred a few times. This rearrangement joins TRBV15 to TRBJ2-5; 9 bases fit TRBD1. The CDR3 runs 13 residues. The J segment lost 13 bases and the V segment lost 0 bases, leaving 6 bases of the junction unmatched. CDR1 is LNHNV, CDR2 YYDKDF, per germline (reference sequence). In DNA, the CDR3 is TGTGCCACCAGCAGAGATCAGAGGGACAGGGTGTACTTC. The encoded protein is CATSRDQRDRVYF. Filled out from reference TRBV15 and TRBJ2-5, the complete variable domain reads DAMVIQNPRYQVTQFGKPVTLSCSQTLNHNVMYWYQQKSSQAPKLLFHYYDKDFNNEADTPDNFQSRRPNTSFCFLDIRSPGLGDTAMYLCATSRDQRDRVYFGPGTRLLVL.